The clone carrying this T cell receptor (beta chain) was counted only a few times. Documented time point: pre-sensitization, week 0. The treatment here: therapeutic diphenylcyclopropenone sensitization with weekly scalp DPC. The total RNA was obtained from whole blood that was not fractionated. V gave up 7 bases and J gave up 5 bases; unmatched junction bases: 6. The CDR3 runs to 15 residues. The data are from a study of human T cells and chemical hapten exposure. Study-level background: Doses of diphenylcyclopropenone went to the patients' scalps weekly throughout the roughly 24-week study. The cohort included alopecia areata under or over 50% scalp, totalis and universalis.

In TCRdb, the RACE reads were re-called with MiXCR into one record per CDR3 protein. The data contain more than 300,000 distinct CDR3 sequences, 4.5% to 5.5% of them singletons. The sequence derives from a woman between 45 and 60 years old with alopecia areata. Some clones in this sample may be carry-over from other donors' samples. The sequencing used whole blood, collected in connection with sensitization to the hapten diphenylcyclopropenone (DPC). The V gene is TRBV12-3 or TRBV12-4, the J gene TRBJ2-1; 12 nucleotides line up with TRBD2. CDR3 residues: CASNPSGGAHNEQFF. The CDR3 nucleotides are TGTGCCAGCAATCCTAGCGGGGGGGCTCACAATGAGCAGTTCTTC.